Only a few counts were recorded for the clone carrying this TCR beta chain. From the RT-PCR reads, TCRdb called clonotypes with MiXCR, one entry per CDR3 protein. Here the sample spans about a million distinct CDR3 sequences, about a sixth being singletons. The sample originates from a study of patients and donors after allogeneic stem cell transplantation. What was sequenced was blood, either unsorted or a sorted T cell fraction (not recorded which). This sequence originates from a human donor who was either an allogeneic HSCT recipient or a stem cell or donor lymphocyte infusion donor (not recorded which). It is not recorded whose cells these are; they may come from a transplant donor.

The CDR3 is CSARDAQHRSYEQYF. For the CDR3, the DNA is TGCAGTGCTAGAGATGCCCAACATAGATCCTACGAGCAGTACTTC. The chain employs TRBV20-1 and TRBJ2-7; no reliable D call. The germline gives CDR1 DFQATT, CDR2 SNEGSKA (reference sequence). Trimming took off 0 bases at V and 1 base at J, with 13 bases between the two ends. This CDR3 spans 15 amino acids.